This T cell receptor (beta chain) was retrieved from a study of blood T cell repertoires in COVID-19. About the research overall: Both acute and convalescent COVID-19 samples were obtained from the United States, Italy and Spain. The analysed material was cDNA or gDNA that came from T cells, B-cell-depleted T cells, or PBMCs.

The CDR3 sequence is 14 residues long. The V end lost 5 bases, the J end lost 4 bases, and 14 bases lay between the germline ends. Germline CDR1 reads LNHDA; CDR2 reads SQIVND (reference sequence). In the original analysis: Amplification of reference gene primers was used by the study to estimate nucleated cell counts. Only in-frame clones appear in the TCRdb table, and some are missing; sequencing was by immunoSEQ multiplex PCR. The V and J calls and clone size are taken from that table; D and trimming were inferred from the DNA. The sample holds about 180,000 clones, roughly four fifths seen once. The genes are TRBV19 and TRBJ1-1, with unresolved D. The receptor was isolated from a human donor in a cohort sampled during active COVID-19. The sample consisted of peripheral blood. The DNA of the CDR3 is TGTGCCAGTAGTGCAACCGGGAGTTCCACTGAAGCTTTCTTT. It is translated as CASSATGSSTEAFF.